One and the same sample provided the 10 T cell receptor beta chains below, sequenced in a study of T-cell memory formation after mild COVID-19. TCRdb re-analysed the 5' RACE reads in MiXCR, keeping a single row per CDR3 protein. The sample lists about 390,000 distinct CDR3 sequences, 15% to 20% occurring once. Sequenced sample: PBMCs or a T cell subset sorted from them (not recorded which). These receptors all stem from a man aged 18 to 29 who had mild COVID-19 (a few samples of this study predate the infection). Cell type and time point are not known.

There are a few counts of this clonotype. The rearrangement joins TRBV4-3 to TRBJ2-3; a possible D gene is TRBD1 (6 bases). In germline, CDR1 is LGHNA, CDR2 YSLEER. The V and J ends lost 1 base and 0 bases respectively, with 11 bases between them. The CDR3 is 16 amino acids. The CDR3, as DNA: TGCGCCAGCAGCCAAGCCGCAGGGGCTAGCACAGATACGCAGTATTTT. This sequence encodes CASSQAAGASTDTQYF.

This clonotype has only a few counts. The rearrangement uses TRBV6-2 or TRBV6-3 and TRBJ2-1; D perhaps matches TRBD2 (6 bases). V dropped 2 bases and J dropped 6 bases, with 17 bases sitting between them. The CDR3 is 16 amino acids. Germline V gene data show CDR1 as MNHEY and CDR2 as SVGEGT. CDR3 nucleotide sequence: TGTGCCAGCAGTTACACTCCCTCAGTAGCGGTCAATGAGCAGTTCTTC. The encoded protein is CASSYTPSVAVNEQFF.

This clonotype was observed a handful of times. The rearrangement uses TRBV4-1 and TRBJ2-7; 12 nucleotides match TRBD2. The CDR3 is 16 residues long. Germline V lookup: CDR1 MGHRA, CDR2 YSYEKL. Unmatched junction bases numbered 6, after V lost 3 bases and J lost 3 bases. The CDR3 here is CASSQLPGLAGYEQYF. Here the CDR3 DNA reads TGCGCCAGCAGCCAGCTTCCGGGACTAGCGGGCTACGAGCAGTACTTC.

This rearrangement joins TRBV7-8 to TRBJ1-1, with D possibly matching TRBD1 (6 bases). Looked up from germline, CDR1 is SGHVS and CDR2 is FQNEAQ. This CDR3 is 20 amino acids long. V was cut by 5 bases and J by 0 bases, with 28 bases left in between. The CDR3 sequence is CASSPGGGGHILDMNTEAFF. The DNA for the CDR3 is TGTGCCAGCAGCCCGGGAGGGGGGGGACACATTTTGGACATGAACACTGAAGCTTTCTTT. Variable domain in full (rest from reference TRBV7-8 and TRBJ1-1): GAGVSQSPRYKVAKRGQDVALRCDPISGHVSLFWYQQALGQGPEFLTYFQNEAQLDKSGLPSDRFFAERPEGSVSTLKIQRTQQEDSAVYLCASSPGGGGHILDMNTEAFFGQGTRLTVV.

This clonotype has only one observation. V gene TRBV11-1 combines with J gene TRBJ2-3; D call uncertain. Germline loops: CDR1 SGHAT, CDR2 FQDESV (reference sequence). The CDR3 length is 13 residues. Trimming shortened V by 2 bases and J by 5 bases, and 8 bases separated the two germline ends. The CDR3 DNA reads as TGTGCCAGCAGCTTAAACGAAGTAGATACGCAGTATTTT. This sequence encodes CASSLNEVDTQYF.

This clonotype was found a few times. The V call is TRBV11-3, the J call TRBJ2-1; TRBD2 might be the D (6 bases). Germline loops: CDR1 SGHNT, CDR2 YENEEA. Between the trimmed V and J ends, which lost 0 bases and 4 bases, there was a span of 10 bases. The CDR3 is 15 amino acids. The CDR3 spells CASSLEGTYYNEQFF. CDR3 DNA sequence: TGTGCCAGCAGCTTAGAGGGGACTTATTACAATGAGCAGTTCTTC.

The gene calls are TRBV7-2 and TRBJ2-5; D might be TRBD2 (7 bases). V was pared by 5 bases and J by 7 bases, with 20 bases between. CDR1 is SGHTA, CDR2 FQGNSA, per germline. The CDR3 totals 15 residues. CDR3 sequence reads: CASSPGGPEAGTQYF. DNA for the CDR3: TGTGCCAGCAGCCCCGGGGGGCCCGAAGCTGGGACCCAGTACTTC.

V and J are TRBV7-2 and TRBJ2-3, with 11 bases identical to TRBD1. J gave up 7 bases and V 1 base, and 10 bases lay outside the gene matches. This CDR3 is 17 amino acids long. Germline V gives CDR1 SGHTA, CDR2 FQGNSA. Here the CDR3 reads CASSLGLIGQGANTQYF. The DNA for the CDR3 is TGTGCCAGCAGCTTAGGCCTAATAGGACAGGGGGCAAATACGCAGTATTTT.

This clonotype was picked up many times. The chain links TRBV7-2 to TRBJ2-1; D gene unclear. The CDR3 is made up of 11 amino acids. The germline V gene has CDR1 SGHTA and CDR2 FQGNSA. The germline V and J ends were trimmed by 3 bases and 12 bases, with 9 bases remaining between them. CDR3 residues: CASSLAGLQFF. The DNA for the CDR3 is TGTGCCAGCAGCTTGGCCGGGTTGCAGTTCTTC.

This rearrangement joins TRBV7-3 to TRBJ2-4, with D maybe TRBD1 (6 bases). Germline assignment: CDR1 SGHTA and CDR2 FQGTGA. V lost 3 bases, J lost 8 bases, and 14 bases lay in between. This CDR3 contains 14 residues. The CDR3 nucleotides read TGTGCCAGCAGCTTCTCAGGGGCGCTGGACATTCAGTACTTC. Its protein is CASSFSGALDIQYF.